What follows describes a single T cell receptor (beta chain). These data come from a study of blood T cell repertoires in COVID-19. Study in general: Some COVID-19 samples were acute and others convalescent; all came from the United States, Italy and Spain.

The V gene end was trimmed by 0 bases and the J gene end by 4 bases; junction bases not matched to a gene: 6. CDR1 is LGHNA and CDR2 is YNFKEQ in the germline V gene. The CDR3 sequence is 17 residues long. As processed by the authors: Amplification of reference gene primers provided the estimated nucleated cell counts. Measured with immunoSEQ multiplex PCR; TCRdb has only the in-frame clones, and not every one. V and J calls and clone size are those listed in that table; D and trimming were worked out from the DNA. The sample lists roughly 150,000 clones; more than 75% were seen once. The sequencing sample was made of peripheral blood. V is TRBV4-2 and J is TRBJ1-6; 7 bases agree with TRBD1. The TCR comes from a woman aged 55-69 years with COVID-19, enrolled during active disease. The CDR3 DNA reads TGTGCCAGCAGCCAAGATCTGTGGGGACAGTATAATTCACCCCTCCACTTT. Translated: CASSQDLWGQYNSPLHF.